This passage covers 17 T cell receptor beta chains from one sample sequenced in a study of blood T cell repertoires in COVID-19. Using immunoSEQ multiplex PCR, the repertoire was profiled, and TCRdb retains in-frame clones only, with some absent. The sample shows 250,000 to 300,000 clones, 88% of them seen only once. The sample was peripheral blood. The source is a woman under 40 with COVID-19, enrolled during active disease.

V and J are TRBV30 and TRBJ1-2; D remains unclear. V was cut by 5 bases and J by 6 bases, with 10 bases left in between. From germline, CDR1 is GTSNPN and CDR2 SVGIG (reference sequence). CDR3 length: 11 residues. The DNA of the CDR3 is TGTGCCTGGCTAGGGAGCGATGGCTACACCTTC. This translates into CAWLGSDGYTF.

The V and J genes are TRBV19 and TRBJ1-1, with D possibly being TRBD1 (5 bases). Trimming left V 3 bases short and J 0 bases short, with 14 bases between. Germline CDR1 LNHDA, CDR2 SQIVND (reference sequence). The CDR3 spans 16 residues. The CDR3 loop is CASSMGQPILNTEAFF. The CDR3 DNA sequence: TGTGCCAGTAGTATGGGGCAGCCAATTTTGAACACTGAAGCTTTCTTT.

Concerning this clone: A read error may produce the germline difference seen at one junction end. The CDR3 protein is CASGLRASSGYNEQFF. CDR3 coding DNA: TGTGCCAGCGGCTTGCGGGCTTCTAGCGGTTACAATGAGCAGTTCTTC. V and J are TRBV7-6 and TRBJ2-1; TRBD2 aligns across 7 bases. Per the germline V gene, CDR1 is SGHVS and CDR2 is FNYEAQ. This CDR3 region has 16 residues.

This chain uses TRBV19 with TRBJ1-4; 7 positions agree with TRBD1. This CDR3 contains 14 residues. After removal of 9 bases from V and 7 bases from J, the junction contained 11 bases not matched to a gene. Germline assignment: CDR1 LNHDA and CDR2 SQIVND (reference sequence). As DNA, the CDR3 is TGTGCCAGCACCCAGGGCAGGGGGAGTGAAAAACTGTTTTTT. This sequence encodes CASTQGRGSEKLFF.

The rearrangement links TRBV10-1 to TRBJ2-7, with 9 bases aligning to TRBD1. The V segment lost 3 bases and the J segment 4 bases; nucleotides outside the gene matches: 4. The CDR3 is made up of 14 amino acids. The germline CDR1 and CDR2 sequences are WNHNN and SYGVQD (reference sequence). The CDR3: CASSEGQGHYEQYF. As DNA, the CDR3 is TGCGCCAGCAGTGAAGGACAGGGGCATTACGAGCAGTACTTC.

The chain uses TRBV28 and TRBJ2-2; TRBD1 aligns across 8 bases. Germline CDR1 MDHEN, CDR2 SYDVKM. CDR3 length: 16 residues. The V segment lost 4 bases and the J segment 6 bases; nucleotides outside the gene matches: 10. The CDR3 DNA is TGTGCCAGCAGTTCGACAGGGGTGTTAAAGGCCGGGGAGCTGTTTTTT. Translation: CASSSTGVLKAGELFF.

The rearrangement joins TRBV30 to TRBJ2-5; 8 nucleotides match TRBD2. Per the germline V gene, CDR1 is GTSNPN and CDR2 is SVGIG (reference sequence). The CDR3 contains 13 residues. With 1 base clipped from V and 4 bases from J, the junction kept 2 bases outside the gene matches. In DNA, the CDR3 is TGTGCCTGGAGTGGCACTAGCGGAGAGACCCAGTACTTC. Protein sequence: CAWSGTSGETQYF. The full variable domain, its missing parts supplied by reference TRBV30 and TRBJ2-5, is SQTIHQWPATLVQPVGSPLSLECTVEGTSNPNLYWYRQAAGRGLQLLFYSVGIGQISSEVPQNLSASRPQDRQFILSSKKLLLSDSGFYLCAWSGTSGETQYFGPGTRLLVL.

CDR3 DNA sequence: TGTGCCAGCAGCTTAAATGGAGATCAGTCCCCCCAGCATTTT. Translated: CASSLNGDQSPQHF. The genes are TRBV11-2 and TRBJ1-5; no definite D call. This CDR3 region has 14 residues. Germline lookup yields CDR1 SGHAT and CDR2 FQNNGV. Trimming shortened V by 2 bases and J by 10 bases, and 15 bases separated the two germline ends. Full variable domain (remainder filled in from reference TRBV11-2 and TRBJ1-5): EAGVAQSPRYKIIEKRQSVAFWCNPISGHATLYWYQQILGQGPKLLIQFQNNGVVDDSQLPKDRFSAERLKGVDSTLKIQPAKLEDSAVYLCASSLNGDQSPQHFGDGTRLSIL.

This sequence joins TRBV28 and TRBJ2-5; 9 bases align to TRBD1. V shed 4 bases, J shed 1 base, and the junction held 7 bases outside the gene matches. This CDR3 is built from 16 residues. Germline values: CDR1 MDHEN, CDR2 SYDVKM. The CDR3 coding sequence is TGTGCCAGCAGTTCCTCAGGACAGGGGCGCCAAGAGACCCAGTACTTC. As protein: CASSSSGQGRQETQYF.

The chain employs TRBV7-2 and TRBJ2-1, with 8 bases matching TRBD2. V dropped 0 bases and J dropped 0; count of bases not matched to a gene: 4. Germline V CDR1 and CDR2: SGHTA, FQGNSA. The CDR3 is 17 amino acids. CDR3 nucleotide sequence: TGTGCCAGCAGCTTAGCGCTTCTAGCGGGCTCCTACAATGAGCAGTTCTTC. Amino acid sequence: CASSLALLAGSYNEQFF.

This chain connects TRBV4-2 to TRBJ1-2, with D possibly matching TRBD1 (6 bases). CDR1 is LGHNA and CDR2 is YNFKEQ in the germline V gene. CDR3 size: 15 residues. Trimming removed 0 bases at V and 3 bases at J, with 11 bases between. In DNA form, the CDR3 reads TGTGCCAGCAGCCAAGACTTAACAGGGTACTATGGCTACACCTTC. It translates to CASSQDLTGYYGYTF.

The gene calls are TRBV12-3 or TRBV12-4 and TRBJ1-2; perhaps TRBD1 as D (6 bases). This CDR3 is built from 12 residues. The V end lost 7 bases, the J end lost 4 bases, and 10 bases lay between the germline ends. Here the CDR3 DNA reads TGTGCCAGCACGGACAGAATCTATGGCTACACCTTC. Amino acids: CASTDRIYGYTF.

The V and J genes are TRBV13 and TRBJ1-1; D might be TRBD1 (5 bases). V gave up 4 bases and J gave up 5 bases, with 23 bases separating them. The CDR3 is made up of 17 amino acids. The germline V gene encodes CDR1 PRHDT and CDR2 FYEKMQ (reference sequence). The CDR3 coding sequence is TGTGCCAGCAGCTCCCGGAGGGGCCGCGGGATGATAACTGAAGCTTTCTTT. Its translation: CASSSRRGRGMITEAFF.

As regards this clone: Other DNA sequences in this specimen translate into the identical CDR3. The rearrangement links TRBV6-1 to TRBJ1-2, with D perhaps TRBD1 (6 bases). V lost 0 bases, J lost 5 bases, and 7 bases lay in between. CDR1 MNHNS and CDR2 SASEGT come from the germline V gene. This CDR3 has 13 residues. CDR3 sequence (DNA): TGTGCCAGCAGTGAAGCAGGGGGTTATGGCTACACCTTC. This encodes CASSEAGGYGYTF.

This clone was picked up one time. This chain connects TRBV10-3 to TRBJ1-1; D remains ambiguous. CDR1 and CDR2 (germline): ENHRY, SYGVKD. The ends were cut back, 0 bases at V and 0 bases at J, with 5 bases in the middle. The CDR3 is 14 amino acids. The chain's CDR3 is CAISESIVNTEAFF. CDR3 DNA: TGTGCCATCAGTGAGTCTATAGTGAACACTGAAGCTTTCTTT.

This chain connects TRBV6-2 or TRBV6-3 to TRBJ1-5; weak D call: TRBD1 (5 bases). Germline CDR1 reads MNHEY; CDR2 reads SVGEGT. The CDR3 is made up of 15 amino acids. The ends were cut back, 2 bases at V and 2 bases at J, with 10 bases in the middle. The CDR3 sequence: CASSYPGFGNQPQHF. Here the CDR3 DNA reads TGTGCCAGCAGTTACCCAGGGTTTGGCAATCAGCCCCAGCATTTT.

In DNA form, the CDR3 reads TGTGCCAGCAGTTACTACAGGGGGGGGAATCAGCCCCAGCATTTT. Its protein product is CASSYYRGGNQPQHF. The chain couples TRBV6-5 to TRBJ1-5; 8 bases align to TRBD1. Germline V gives CDR1 MNHEY, CDR2 SVGAGI. The CDR3 consists of 15 residues. Losses at the gene ends were 1 base for V and 4 bases for J; bases not matched to a gene: 3.